The clone carrying this T cell receptor delta chain was counted a few times. Its cognate antigen is unknown. This DNA translates differently at residue 14 from the TCRdb protein, which is that of a much larger clone; a read error is likely, and the protein shown is the DNA's own translation. Sequencing covered both gamma and delta TCR chains per sample. TCRdb called clones anew from the multiplex PCR reads with CATT. The sample comprises 85,000 to 95,000 delta-chain clones, 1.4% of which are singletons, and over 8% rests with the top ten. This record belongs to a study of γδ T cells in repeated Plasmodium falciparum infection. Study at large: Malian children with intense seasonal malaria exposure were compared with matched Australian children. Sampling occurred at baseline, pre-infection for selected infections, and 21 days post-infection.

Study-wide points: The Malian cohort came from a small rural village of predominantly one ethnic group.

The TCR originated in a pool of human donors (malaria-infected and uninfected, not separated). The source material was gamma-delta T cells from blood.

CDR3 protein: CALGELGRWGILRHTDKLIF. The CDR3 DNA reads TGTGCTCTTGGGGAACTTGGAAGATGGGGGATACTTAGGCACACCGATAAACTCATCTTT. The J gene is TRDJ1, the V gene TRDV1; the match to TRDD3 covers 10 bases. Matching the DNA to germline supplied the J gene, which TCRdb does not give. The V gene's germline CDR1 is TSWWSYY and CDR2 QGS. CDR3 length equals 20 residues. Losses at the gene ends were 0 bases for V and 0 bases for J; bases not matched to a gene: 13.